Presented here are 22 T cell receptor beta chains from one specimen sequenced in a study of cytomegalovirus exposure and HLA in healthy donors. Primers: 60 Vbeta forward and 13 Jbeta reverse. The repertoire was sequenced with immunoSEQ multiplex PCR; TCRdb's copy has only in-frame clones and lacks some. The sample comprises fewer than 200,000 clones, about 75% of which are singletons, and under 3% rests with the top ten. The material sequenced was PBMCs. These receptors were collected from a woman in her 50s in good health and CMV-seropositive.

The CDR3 spells CASSFVGGISHTQYF. CDR3 nucleotides: TGCGCCAGCAGCTTTGTGGGGGGAATTTCTCATACGCAGTATTTT. The chain is built from TRBV5-1 and TRBJ2-3; TRBD2 might be the D (6 bases). The CDR3 runs to 15 residues. In germline, CDR1 is SGHRS, CDR2 YFSETQ. The V and J ends lost 2 bases and 7 bases respectively, with 17 bases between them.

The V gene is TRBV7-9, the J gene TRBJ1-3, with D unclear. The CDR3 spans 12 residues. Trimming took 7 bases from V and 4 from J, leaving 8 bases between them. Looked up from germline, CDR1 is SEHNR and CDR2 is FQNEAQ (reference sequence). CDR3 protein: CASKGDGNTIYF. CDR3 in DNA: TGTGCCAGCAAGGGAGACGGAAACACCATATATTTT.

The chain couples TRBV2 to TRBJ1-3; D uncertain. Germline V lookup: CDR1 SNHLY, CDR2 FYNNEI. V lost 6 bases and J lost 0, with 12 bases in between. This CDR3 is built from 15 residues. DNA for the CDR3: TGTGCCAGCAGCAATACAGCCAACTCTGGAAACACCATATATTTT. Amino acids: CASSNTANSGNTIYF.

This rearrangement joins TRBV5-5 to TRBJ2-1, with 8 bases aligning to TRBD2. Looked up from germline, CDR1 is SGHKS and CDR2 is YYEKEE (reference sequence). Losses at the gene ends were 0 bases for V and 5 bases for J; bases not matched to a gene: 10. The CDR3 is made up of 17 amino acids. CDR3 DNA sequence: TGTGCCAGCAGCTTGGTACGTAGCGGGGACCTCCACAATGAGCAGTTCTTC. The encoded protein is CASSLVRSGDLHNEQFF.

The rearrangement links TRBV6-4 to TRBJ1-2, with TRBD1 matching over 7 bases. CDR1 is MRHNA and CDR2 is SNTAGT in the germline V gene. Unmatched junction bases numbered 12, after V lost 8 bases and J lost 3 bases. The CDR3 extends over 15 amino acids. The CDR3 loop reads CASRGWDREDYGYTF. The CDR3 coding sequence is TGTGCCAGCCGTGGTTGGGACAGAGAGGACTATGGCTACACCTTC.

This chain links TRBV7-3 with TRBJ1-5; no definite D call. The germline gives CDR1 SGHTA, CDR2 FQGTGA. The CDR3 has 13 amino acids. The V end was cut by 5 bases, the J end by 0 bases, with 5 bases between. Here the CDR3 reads CASSVDSNQPQHF. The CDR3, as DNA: TGTGCCAGCAGCGTAGATAGCAATCAGCCCCAGCATTTT.

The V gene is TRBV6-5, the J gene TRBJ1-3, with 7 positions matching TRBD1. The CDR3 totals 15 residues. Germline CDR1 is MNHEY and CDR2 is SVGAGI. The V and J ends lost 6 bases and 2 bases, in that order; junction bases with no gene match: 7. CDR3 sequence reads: CASSLGQEPGNTIYF. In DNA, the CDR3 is TGTGCCAGCAGCCTCGGACAGGAACCTGGAAACACCATATATTTT.

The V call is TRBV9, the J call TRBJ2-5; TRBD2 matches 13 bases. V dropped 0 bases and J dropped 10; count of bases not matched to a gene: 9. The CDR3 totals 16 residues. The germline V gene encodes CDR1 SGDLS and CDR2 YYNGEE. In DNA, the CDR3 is TGTGCCAGCAGCGTAGGCGTCAGGGGACTAGCGGGGATCCAGTACTTC. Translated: CASSVGVRGLAGIQYF.

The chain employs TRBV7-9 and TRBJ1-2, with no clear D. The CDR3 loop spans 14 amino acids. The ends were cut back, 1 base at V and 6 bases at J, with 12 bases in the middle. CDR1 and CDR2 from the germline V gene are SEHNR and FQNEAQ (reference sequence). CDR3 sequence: CASSLVVQGDGYTF. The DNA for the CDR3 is TGTGCCAGCAGCTTAGTGGTCCAAGGAGATGGCTACACCTTC.

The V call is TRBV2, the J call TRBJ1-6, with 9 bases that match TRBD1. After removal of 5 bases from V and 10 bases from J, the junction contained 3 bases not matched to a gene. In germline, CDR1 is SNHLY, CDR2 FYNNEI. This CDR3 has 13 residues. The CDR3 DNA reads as TGTGCCAGCAGTTCGGGACAGGGCTCACCCCTCCACTTT. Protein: CASSSGQGSPLHF.

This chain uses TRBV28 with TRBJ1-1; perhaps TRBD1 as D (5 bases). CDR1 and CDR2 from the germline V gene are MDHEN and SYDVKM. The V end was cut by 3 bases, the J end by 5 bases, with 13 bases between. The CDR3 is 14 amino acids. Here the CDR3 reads CASSFGPEGTEAFF. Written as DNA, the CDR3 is TGTGCCAGCAGTTTCGGTCCGGAGGGGACTGAAGCTTTCTTT. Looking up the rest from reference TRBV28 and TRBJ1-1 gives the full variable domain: DVKVTQSSRYLVKRTGEKVFLECVQDMDHENMFWYRQDPGLGLRLIYFSYDVKMKEKGDIPEGYSVSREKKERFSLILESASTNQTSMYLCASSFGPEGTEAFFGQGTRLTVV.

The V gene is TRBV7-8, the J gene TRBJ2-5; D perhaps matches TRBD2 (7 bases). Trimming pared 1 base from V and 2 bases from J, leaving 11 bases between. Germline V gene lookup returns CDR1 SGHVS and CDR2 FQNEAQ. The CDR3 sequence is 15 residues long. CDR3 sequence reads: CASSLEGGPQETQYF. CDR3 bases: TGTGCCAGCAGCTTAGAGGGGGGGCCGCAAGAGACCCAGTACTTC.

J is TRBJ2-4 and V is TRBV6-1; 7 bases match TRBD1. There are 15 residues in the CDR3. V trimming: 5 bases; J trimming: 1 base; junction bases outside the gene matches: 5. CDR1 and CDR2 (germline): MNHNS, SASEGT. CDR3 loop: CASSSQGGAKNIQYF. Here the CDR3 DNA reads TGTGCCAGCAGTTCCCAAGGGGGCGCCAAAAACATTCAGTACTTC.

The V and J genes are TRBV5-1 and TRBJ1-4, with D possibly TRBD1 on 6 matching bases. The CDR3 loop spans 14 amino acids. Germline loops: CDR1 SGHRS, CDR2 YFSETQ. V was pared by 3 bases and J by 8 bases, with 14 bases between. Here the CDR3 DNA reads TGCGCCAGCAGCTCGCGGGGGGGCGGAGAAAAACTGTTTTTT. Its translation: CASSSRGGGEKLFF. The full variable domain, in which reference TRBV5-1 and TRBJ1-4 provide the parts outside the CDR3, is KAGVTQTPRYLIKTRGQQVTLSCSPISGHRSVSWYQQTPGQGLQFLFEYFSETQRNKGNFPGRFSGRQFSNSRSEMNVSTLELGDSALYLCASSSRGGGEKLFFGSGTQLSVL.

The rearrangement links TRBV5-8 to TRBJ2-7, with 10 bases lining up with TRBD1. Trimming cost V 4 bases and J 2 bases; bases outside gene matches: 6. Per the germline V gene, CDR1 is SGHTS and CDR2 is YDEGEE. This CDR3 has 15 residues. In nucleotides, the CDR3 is TGTGCCAGCAGCCCAGCCGGGACAGGGGCCTACGAGCAGTACTTC. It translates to CASSPAGTGAYEQYF.

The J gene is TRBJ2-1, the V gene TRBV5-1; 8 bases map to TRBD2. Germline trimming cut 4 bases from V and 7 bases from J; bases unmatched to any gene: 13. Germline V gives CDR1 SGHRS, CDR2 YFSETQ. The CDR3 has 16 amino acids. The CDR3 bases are TGCGCCAGCAGCCTGGAGGGGCGGGGGGAAAGGAATGAGCAGTTCTTC. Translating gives CASSLEGRGERNEQFF.

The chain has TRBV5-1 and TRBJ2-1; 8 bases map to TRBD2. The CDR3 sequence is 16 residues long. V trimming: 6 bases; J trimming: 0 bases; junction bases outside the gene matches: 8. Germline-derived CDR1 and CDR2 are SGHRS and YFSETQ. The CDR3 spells CASIPGGGSSYNEQFF. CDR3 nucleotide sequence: TGCGCCAGCATCCCCGGGGGGGGGAGCTCCTACAATGAGCAGTTCTTC. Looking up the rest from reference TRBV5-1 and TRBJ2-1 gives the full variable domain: KAGVTQTPRYLIKTRGQQVTLSCSPISGHRSVSWYQQTPGQGLQFLFEYFSETQRNKGNFPGRFSGRQFSNSRSEMNVSTLELGDSALYLCASIPGGGSSYNEQFFGPGTRLTVL.

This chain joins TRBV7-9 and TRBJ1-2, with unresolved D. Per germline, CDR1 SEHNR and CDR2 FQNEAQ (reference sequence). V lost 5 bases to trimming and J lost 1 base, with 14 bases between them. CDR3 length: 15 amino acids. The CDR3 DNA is TGTGCCAGCAGCGTAGGAGGGAGCGGTAACTATGGCTACACCTTC. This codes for CASSVGGSGNYGYTF. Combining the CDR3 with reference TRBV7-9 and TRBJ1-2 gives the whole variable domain DTGVSQNPRHKITKRGQNVTFRCDPISEHNRLYWYRQTLGQGPEFLTYFQNEAQLEKSRLLSDRFSAERPKGSFSTLEIQRTEQGDSAMYLCASSVGGSGNYGYTFGSGTRLTVV.

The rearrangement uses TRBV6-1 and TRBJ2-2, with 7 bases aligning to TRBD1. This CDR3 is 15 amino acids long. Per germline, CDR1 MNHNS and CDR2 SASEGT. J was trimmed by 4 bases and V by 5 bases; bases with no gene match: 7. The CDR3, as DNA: TGTGCCAGCAGTACCGGACAGGTATTCACCGGGGAGCTGTTTTTT. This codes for CASSTGQVFTGELFF.

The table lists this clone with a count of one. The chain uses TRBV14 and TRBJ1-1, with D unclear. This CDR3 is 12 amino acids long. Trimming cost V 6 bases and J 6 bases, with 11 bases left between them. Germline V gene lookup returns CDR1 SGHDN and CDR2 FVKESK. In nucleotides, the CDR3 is TGTGCCAGCAGTAGCTCCGGCTCTGAAGCTTTCTTT. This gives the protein CASSSSGSEAFF.

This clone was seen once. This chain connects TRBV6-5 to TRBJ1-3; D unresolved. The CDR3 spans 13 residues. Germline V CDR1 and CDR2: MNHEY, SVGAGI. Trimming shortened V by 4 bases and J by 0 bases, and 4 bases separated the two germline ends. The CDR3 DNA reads TGTGCCAGCAGTTCCCGCTCTGGAAACACCATATATTTT. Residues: CASSSRSGNTIYF.

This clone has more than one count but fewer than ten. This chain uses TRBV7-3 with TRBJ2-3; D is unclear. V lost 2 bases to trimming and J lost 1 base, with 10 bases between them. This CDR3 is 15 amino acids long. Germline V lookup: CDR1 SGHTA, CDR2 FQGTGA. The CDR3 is CASSLGLRGTDTQYF. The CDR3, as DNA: TGTGCCAGCAGCTTAGGATTACGGGGCACAGATACGCAGTATTTT.